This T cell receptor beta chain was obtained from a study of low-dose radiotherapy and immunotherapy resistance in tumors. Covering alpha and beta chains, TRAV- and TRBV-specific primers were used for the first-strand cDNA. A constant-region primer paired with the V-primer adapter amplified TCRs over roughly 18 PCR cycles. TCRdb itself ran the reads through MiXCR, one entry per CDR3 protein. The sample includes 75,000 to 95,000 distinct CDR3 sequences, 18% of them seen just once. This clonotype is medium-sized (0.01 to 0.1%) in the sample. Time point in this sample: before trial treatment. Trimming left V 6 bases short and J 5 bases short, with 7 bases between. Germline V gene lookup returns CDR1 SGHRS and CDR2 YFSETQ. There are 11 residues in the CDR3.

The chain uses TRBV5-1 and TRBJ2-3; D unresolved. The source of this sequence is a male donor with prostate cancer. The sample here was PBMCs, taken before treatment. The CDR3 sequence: CASTAVDTQYF. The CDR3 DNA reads TGCGCCAGCACCGCGGTAGATACGCAGTATTTT.